What follows is one TCR beta chain and its context. Antigen: not known. TCRdb's copy holds only in-frame clones and misses some; the assay was immunoSEQ multiplex PCR. The sample contains fewer than 85,000 clones, over 70% of which appear only once. After expansion with viral peptide pools in the ViraFEST assay, antigen-specific CD4+ T cells were sequenced. Researchers isolated CD4+ T cells once approximately 10 days of culture had elapsed. The healthy vaccine recipients, who had no prior SARS-CoV-2 infection, showed negative nucleocapsid antibodies. Every well housed about 1.8 million PBMC, which grew in culture alongside about 9 IU/ml IL-2 and about 10 ug/ml peptides. Cells had half their medium changed to IL-2 medium on days 3 and 7. The V gene's germline CDR1 is MDHEN and CDR2 SYDVKM. V was shortened by 9 bases and J by 1 base, with 9 bases between the two germline ends. The CDR3 totals 13 residues.

The data stem from a study of vaccination effects on CD4 cells after COVID-19. Study findings and constraints: Early timepoints after infection were absent, and convalescent patients were few in the study.

V usage is TRBV28 and J usage is TRBJ2-2; the D is unclear. The sequence was obtained from a human donor who received a COVID-19 vaccine. Source: CD4+ T cells from PBMCs cultured with SARS-CoV-2 spike peptides, taken before COVID-19 vaccination. The CDR3, as DNA: TGTGCCAGTCCGAACAGGAACACCGGGGAGCTGTTTTTT. Protein sequence: CASPNRNTGELFF.